Below, 18 T cell receptor beta chains from the same sample are listed, as sequenced in a study of molecular identifiers for immune sequencing clone quantification. TCRdb analysed the PCR reads with MiXCR anew, one entry per CDR3 protein. Among about 500,000 distinct CDR3 sequences, approximately 25% were seen once, and the ten largest hold 0.7% to 0.9%. The sequenced sample was naive CD8+ T cells from blood, with Jurkat cell RNA spiked in. Subset reported: FACS-sorted CD8+CD4-CCR7+CD45RA+ naive T cells. The origin of the receptors is a human donor in good health. Some libraries in this study had Jurkat cell RNA spiked in.

Regarding this clonotype: Its ends do not fully match the called genes, so a read error is possible. The DNA of the CDR3 is TGTGCCAGCAGCCCCCGTGAGGGCAAACAACTCAATGCGCAGTTCTTC. Translating it yields CASSPREGKQLNAQFF. V usage is TRBV7-9 and J usage is TRBJ2-1; tentative D call: TRBD2 (5 bases). Germline V gives CDR1 SEHNR, CDR2 FQNEAQ (reference sequence). This CDR3 is 16 amino acids long.

The table lists this clonotype with many counts. The gene calls are TRBV7-9 and TRBJ2-2; maybe TRBD1 (6 bases). Germline V gives CDR1 SEHNR, CDR2 FQNEAQ (reference sequence). The germline V and J ends were trimmed by 4 bases and 2 bases, with 11 bases remaining between them. The CDR3 runs 15 residues. The DNA of the CDR3 is TGTGCCAGCAGCTGGTGGACAGATAACACCGGGGAGCTGTTTTTT. Protein product: CASSWWTDNTGELFF.

This chain joins TRBV4-3 and TRBJ1-1, with a weak D call TRBD1 (5 bases). This CDR3 is built from 15 residues. The V and J ends lost 0 bases and 10 bases respectively, with 18 bases between them. Looked up from germline, CDR1 is LGHNA and CDR2 is YSLEER. The CDR3 loop reads CASSQDGPLRAGAFF. The CDR3 DNA reads TGCGCCAGCAGCCAAGATGGTCCCCTCAGGGCTGGAGCTTTCTTT.

This clonotype was detected only a few times. The chain recombines TRBV7-9 with TRBJ1-6, with unresolved D. The CDR3 has 12 residues. The ends were cut back, 3 bases at V and 8 bases at J, with 5 bases in the middle. Germline V gene data show CDR1 as SEHNR and CDR2 as FQNEAQ (reference sequence). CDR3 bases: TGTGCCAGCAGCTTGGGCTATTCACCCCTCCACTTT. As protein: CASSLGYSPLHF.

Note on this clonotype: Possible read error: a much larger clone is one base away. The V and J genes are TRBV12-3 or TRBV12-4 and TRBJ2-3, with 7 bases aligning to TRBD1. This CDR3 contains 16 residues. V trimming: 3 bases; J trimming: 4 bases; junction bases outside the gene matches: 10. The CDR3 reads CASSFSGQVYADTQYF. The DNA for the CDR3 is TGTGCCAGCAGTTTTAGTGGACAGGTCTACGCAGATACGCAGTATTTT.

CDR3 coding DNA: TGTGCCAGTAGCGGAGGGATGCCTGAAGCTTTCTTT. Protein: CASSGGMPEAFF. The chain employs TRBV19 and TRBJ1-1; unclear D gene. Looked up from germline, CDR1 is LNHDA and CDR2 is SQIVND (reference sequence). This CDR3 has 12 amino acids. Deletions cut 6 bases from V and 6 bases from J, with 11 bases between.

This clonotype was seen ten or more times. The V and J genes are TRBV4-1 and TRBJ2-7, with D unresolved. Trimming took 4 bases from V and 12 from J, leaving 16 bases between them. The CDR3 has 12 amino acids. The V gene's germline CDR1 is MGHRA and CDR2 YSYEKL. The CDR3 protein is CASSRNDGSRYF. The CDR3 nucleotides read TGCGCCAGCAGCCGAAACGACGGATCTAGGTACTTC.

This clonotype turned up a few times. The chain carries TRBV2 and TRBJ1-5, with 7 bases fitting TRBD1. This CDR3 comprises 16 residues. V dropped 2 bases and J dropped 5; count of bases not matched to a gene: 9. Germline CDR1 SNHLY, CDR2 FYNNEI. The CDR3, as DNA: TGTGCCAGCAGTGAACCCCCCGCGACAGGGTATCAGCCCCAGCATTTT. It is translated as CASSEPPATGYQPQHF.

This clonotype was picked up many times. The rearrangement links TRBV7-8 to TRBJ1-1; D is unresolved. Germline values: CDR1 SGHVS, CDR2 FQNEAQ. Trimming removed 1 base from V and 4 bases from J, with 4 bases in between. The CDR3 loop spans 12 amino acids. This CDR3 reads CASSLVPTEAFF. The CDR3 region has the DNA TGTGCCAGCAGCTTAGTTCCCACTGAAGCTTTCTTT.

The sample holds a few counts of this clonotype. The rearrangement uses TRBV20-1 and TRBJ2-1, with 11 bases lining up with TRBD2. The CDR3 sequence is 15 residues long. Unmatched junction bases numbered 10, after V lost 5 bases and J lost 7 bases. Germline loops: CDR1 DFQATT, CDR2 SNEGSKA (reference sequence). This chain's CDR3 is CSAHSSGRPGNEQFF. CDR3 DNA sequence: TGCAGTGCTCATTCTAGCGGGAGGCCTGGGAATGAGCAGTTCTTC.

Comments on this clonotype: This sequence may be a read error, since a much larger clone differs from it by one base. V usage is TRBV29-1 and J usage is TRBJ1-1; D gene unclear. CDR3 length: 14 amino acids. The V gene's germline CDR1 is SQVTM and CDR2 ANQGSEA. The CDR3, as DNA: TGCAGCGTTGGTGGTGGAGAGATGAACGCTGAAGCTTTCTTT. It translates to CSVGGGEMNAEAFF.

This clonotype has more than one count but fewer than ten. The chain recombines TRBV5-1 with TRBJ1-2, with D hard to call. The CDR3 spans 13 residues. The V end was cut by 3 bases, the J end by 1 base, with 7 bases between. The germline CDR1 and CDR2 sequences are SGHRS and YFSETQ. The CDR3 bases are TGCGCCAGCAGCTGGGGTAATAACTATGGCTACACCTTC. Amino acids: CASSWGNNYGYTF.

This CDR3 is CASSYAYGEQYF. Written as DNA, the CDR3 is TGTGCCAGCAGTTACGCCTACGGCGAGCAGTACTTC. The rearrangement uses TRBV6-5 and TRBJ2-7; no firm D call. The CDR3 loop spans 12 amino acids. V was shortened by 2 bases and J by 6 bases, with 8 bases between the two germline ends. Per the germline V gene, CDR1 is MNHEY and CDR2 is SVGAGI.

This clonotype was counted at least ten times. The chain is built from TRBV12-3 or TRBV12-4 and TRBJ2-3, with 7 bases matching TRBD2. V shed 6 bases and J 2 bases; nucleotides not matched to a gene: 8. CDR3 length: 15 amino acids. CDR3 residues: CASRFGGSLTDTQYF. The CDR3, as DNA: TGTGCCAGCAGATTCGGGGGGTCCCTCACAGATACGCAGTATTTT.

This clonotype was observed at least ten times. The V call is TRBV19, the J call TRBJ2-3; maybe TRBD2 (6 bases). Trimming left V 5 bases short and J 1 base short, with 13 bases between. Germline V gene lookup returns CDR1 LNHDA and CDR2 SQIVND (reference sequence). The CDR3 runs 15 residues. The CDR3 sequence: CASSVGGSRTDTQYF. In DNA, the CDR3 is TGTGCCAGTAGTGTTGGGGGGAGCCGCACAGATACGCAGTATTTT.

The chain employs TRBV12-3 or TRBV12-4 and TRBJ2-3; 9 positions match TRBD1. V lost 1 base and J lost 0; bases outside the gene matches: 11. CDR3 size: 19 residues. This CDR3 is CASSLVNVDRGSSTDTQYF. The CDR3 DNA sequence: TGTGCCAGCAGTTTAGTGAATGTGGACAGGGGATCTAGCACAGATACGCAGTATTTT.

This clonotype was picked up a small number of times. The chain employs TRBV7-2 and TRBJ1-2; TRBD1 matches 7 bases. CDR3 length: 17 residues. Trimming cost V 2 bases and J 0 bases; bases outside gene matches: 9. CDR1 is SGHTA, CDR2 FQGNSA, per germline. CDR3 sequence (DNA): TGTGCCAGCAGCTTATCGTCCTACAGGGGAACTAACTATGGCTACACCTTC. It encodes CASSLSSYRGTNYGYTF.

This clonotype was found a few times. The chain uses TRBV14 and TRBJ2-1; D tentatively fits TRBD1 or TRBD2 (5 bases each). This CDR3 comprises 16 residues. Germline CDR1 and CDR2: SGHDN and FVKESK. With 2 bases removed from V and 0 bases from J, the gap between germline ends came to 11 bases. The CDR3 region has the DNA TGTGCCAGCAGCCAAACCTCAGGGAGCTCCTACAATGAGCAGTTCTTC. This encodes CASSQTSGSSYNEQFF.